Sequencing of this T cell receptor (beta chain) was carried out in a study of OX40 agonist ivuxolimab in advanced cancers. A remark on this clone: The antigen is undetermined.

Study observations and caveats: Normalized expansion of T-cell clones was also low for some nonresponders.

The protocol was immunoSEQ multiplex PCR, while the TCRdb copy is restricted to in-frame clones and leaves out a portion. The sample lists around 61,000 clones, roughly 80% seen once, with around 2.1% in the top ten. Germline lookup yields CDR1 SEHNR and CDR2 FQNEAQ (reference sequence). Trimming took off 2 bases at V and 1 base at J, with 15 bases between the two ends. The CDR3 is 17 amino acids. The source of this sequence is an adult with an advanced solid tumor such as melanoma, head and neck, liver or kidney cancer. The material sequenced was CD4+ or CD8+ T cells sorted from blood, taken in a trial of the OX40 agonist ivuxolimab. The chain employs TRBV7-9 and TRBJ1-5, with TRBD1 as a possible D gene (5 bases). In DNA form, the CDR3 reads TGTGCCAGCAGCTTATCCCCGGGGGAGGGAAGCAATCAGCCCCAGCATTTT. Protein sequence: CASSLSPGEGSNQPQHF.